This TCR beta chain was captured in a study of blood T cells in healthy people across ages. Together with a sample-barcoded 5' primer, a J-beta primer mix was included in a second PCR lasting about 6 to 11 cycles. From each sample, at least 2.5 million paired-end reads containing CDR3 were obtained. TCRdb redid the calling of the 5' RACE reads with MiXCR, one entry per CDR3 protein. In the table there are some 1.4 million distinct CDR3 sequences, around 42% of which are singletons. Whenever a sample was processed, at least 6.5 million PBMCs were isolated. Each sample provided at least 5.5 micrograms of extracted total RNA. A few counts support this clonotype. No antigen is known for it. The CDR3 extends over 12 amino acids. V lost 10 bases and J lost 0, with 8 bases in between. The germline CDR1 and CDR2 sequences are SNHLY and FYNNEI. Overall study findings and caveats: Significant beta diversity loss was already apparent by age about 39, declining roughly linearly.

The sample consisted of blood. V is TRBV2 and J is TRBJ2-3; D may be TRBD1 (5 bases). The receptor's source is a woman aged 18-29 years in good health. The CDR3 loop is CATKGSTDTQYF. The CDR3 DNA reads TGTGCCACGAAGGGGAGCACAGATACGCAGTATTTT.